What follows describes a single TCR beta chain. Its antigen is currently unknown. CDR3 length equals 15 residues. With 0 bases removed from V and 4 bases from J, the gap between germline ends came to 11 bases. Germline V gene data show CDR1 as SGHRS and CDR2 as YFSETQ. The sample originates from a study of Tregs in tolerant kidney transplant recipients. Findings and limits, study-wide: Validation in larger populations is needed because few patients were studied.

Unstimulated regulatory T cells (CD4+CD25+CD127-), CD4+CD25- non-regulatory cells, CD4 and CD8 cells were FACS-sorted from thawed PBMCs. Only in-frame clones appear in the TCRdb table, and some are missing; sequencing was by immunoSEQ multiplex PCR. The sample holds about 83,000 clones; 95% to 98% are singletons and the top ten take around 0.58%. Sequencing used CD4+ T cells from blood, obtained before the transplant. The rearrangement links TRBV5-1 to TRBJ1-3, with D possibly matching TRBD1 (6 bases). This TCR derives from a human donor who received a combined kidney and bone marrow transplant. DNA of the CDR3: TGCGCCAGCAGCTTGGTACAGGGCCCCGGAAACACCATATATTTT. Translating gives CASSLVQGPGNTIYF.